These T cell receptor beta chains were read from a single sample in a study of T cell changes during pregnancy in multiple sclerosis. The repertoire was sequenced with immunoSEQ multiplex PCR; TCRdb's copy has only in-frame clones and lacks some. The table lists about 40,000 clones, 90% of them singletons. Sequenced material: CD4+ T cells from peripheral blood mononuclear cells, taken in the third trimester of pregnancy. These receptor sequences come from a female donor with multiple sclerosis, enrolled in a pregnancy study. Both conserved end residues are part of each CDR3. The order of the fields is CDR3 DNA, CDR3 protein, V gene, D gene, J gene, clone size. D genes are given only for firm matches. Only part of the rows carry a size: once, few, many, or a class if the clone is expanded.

CDR3 DNA: TGCGCCAGCAGCTCTGGGGGCGGTTACTACGAGCAGTACTTC
CDR3 protein: CASSSGGGYYEQYF
V gene: TRBV5-1
D gene: .
J gene: TRBJ2-7
clone size: .

CDR3 DNA: TGTGCCAGCTCACCATCGACAGGGTCCACCTACGAGCAGTACTTC
CDR3 protein: CASSPSTGSTYEQYF
V gene: TRBV18
D gene: TRBD1
J gene: TRBJ2-7
clone size: .

CDR3 DNA: TGTGCCAGCAGCCCCGGGACAGGGAGGGAAAAACTGTTTTTT
CDR3 protein: CASSPGTGREKLFF
V gene: TRBV9
D gene: TRBD1
J gene: TRBJ1-4
clone size: .

CDR3 DNA: TGTGCCAGCAGTTCCGGACAGGTTCTTAGGAACTATGGCTACACCTTC
CDR3 protein: CASSSGQVLRNYGYTF
V gene: TRBV27
D gene: TRBD1
J gene: TRBJ1-2
clone size: .

CDR3 DNA: TGTGCCAGCAGCCGGAGGGCCAGTGAGACCCAGTACTTC
CDR3 protein: CASSRRASETQYF
V gene: TRBV7-8
D gene: .
J gene: TRBJ2-5
clone size: .

CDR3 DNA: TGTGCCTGGGGACAGGGAAATCAGCCCCAGCATTTT
CDR3 protein: CAWGQGNQPQHF
V gene: TRBV30
D gene: TRBD1
J gene: TRBJ1-5
clone size: .

CDR3 DNA: TGTGCCAGCAGTCCCCCGGGATCTAACTATGGCTACACCTTC
CDR3 protein: CASSPPGSNYGYTF
V gene: TRBV28
D gene: .
J gene: TRBJ1-2
clone size: .

CDR3 DNA: TGTGCCAGCTCACCAGGGCACAACTCCTACGAGCAGTACTTC
CDR3 protein: CASSPGHNSYEQYF
V gene: TRBV18
D gene: .
J gene: TRBJ2-7
clone size: .

CDR3 DNA: TGTGCCATCAGCGGGACAGGGATGAACGAGCAGTACTTC
CDR3 protein: CAISGTGMNEQYF
V gene: TRBV10-3
D gene: TRBD1
J gene: TRBJ2-7
clone size: .

CDR3 DNA: TGCGCCAGCAGCTTGACGACAGCTAACTATGGCTACACCTTC
CDR3 protein: CASSLTTANYGYTF
V gene: TRBV5-1
D gene: .
J gene: TRBJ1-2
clone size: .

CDR3 DNA: TGTGCCAGCATACCCAGGGGGCCCACCTACGAGCAGTACTTC
CDR3 protein: CASIPRGPTYEQYF
V gene: TRBV6-1
D gene: TRBD1
J gene: TRBJ2-7
clone size: .

CDR3 DNA: TGTGCCAGCTCACTTAACCCAGGGCCAGATACGCAGTATTTT
CDR3 protein: CASSLNPGPDTQYF
V gene: TRBV18
D gene: .
J gene: TRBJ2-3
clone size: once

CDR3 DNA: TGCAGCGTTCATTCGTTAAACTGGACTAGCGGGACCGGGGAGCTGTTTTTT
CDR3 protein: CSVHSLNWTSGTGELFF
V gene: TRBV29-1
D gene: TRBD2
J gene: TRBJ2-2
clone size: few

CDR3 DNA: TGTGCCTGCAAACAGGGGTTTAGAGCAGATACGCAGTATTTT
CDR3 protein: CACKQGFRADTQYF
V gene: TRBV30
D gene: TRBD1
J gene: TRBJ2-3
clone size: .

CDR3 DNA: TGTGCCAGCTCGGCAGGACAGGGGAACTCTGGAAACACCATATATTTT
CDR3 protein: CASSAGQGNSGNTIYF
V gene: TRBV18
D gene: TRBD1
J gene: TRBJ1-3
clone size: .

CDR3 DNA: TGTGCCAGCAGTTCCGGGACTAGCGGGAGGGCCTACTACAATGAGCAGTTCTTC
CDR3 protein: CASSSGTSGRAYYNEQFF
V gene: TRBV7-9
D gene: TRBD2
J gene: TRBJ2-1
clone size: few

CDR3 DNA: TGCAGTGCCTCCCGGGGATATGGCTACACCTTC
CDR3 protein: CSASRGYGYTF
V gene: TRBV20-1
D gene: .
J gene: TRBJ1-2
clone size: .

CDR3 DNA: TGTGCCAGCAGTGGAACGGGACAGGGGGGGGAAAAACTGTTTTTT
CDR3 protein: CASSGTGQGGEKLFF
V gene: TRBV2
D gene: TRBD1
J gene: TRBJ1-4
clone size: .

CDR3 DNA: TGTGCCAGCAGTTCACTCACAGGGGGAGTTTATGGCTACACCTTC
CDR3 protein: CASSSLTGGVYGYTF
V gene: TRBV28
D gene: TRBD1
J gene: TRBJ1-2
clone size: .

CDR3 DNA: TGTGCCAGCAGTTACTCTGGACAGGCCGGGGGAGATACGCAGTATTTT
CDR3 protein: CASSYSGQAGGDTQYF
V gene: TRBV6-6
D gene: .
J gene: TRBJ2-3
clone size: .

CDR3 DNA: TGTGCCAGCAGTGGGACAGGGGGGAACTATGGCTACACCTTC
CDR3 protein: CASSGTGGNYGYTF
V gene: TRBV2
D gene: TRBD1
J gene: TRBJ1-2
clone size: .

CDR3 DNA: TGCGCCAGCAGAAATCTACAGGGGGACTATGGCTACACCTTC
CDR3 protein: CASRNLQGDYGYTF
V gene: TRBV5-1
D gene: TRBD1
J gene: TRBJ1-2
clone size: .

CDR3 DNA: TGTGCCAGCAGTTTTAATCTTTTCCGTACGGGTACGCAGTATTTT
CDR3 protein: CASSFNLFRTGTQYF
V gene: TRBV28
D gene: .
J gene: TRBJ2-3
clone size: once

CDR3 DNA: TGTGCCAGCAGCTTAGCAAGGGACACCCCTTCGTTCTTC
CDR3 protein: CASSLARDTPSFF
V gene: TRBV7-6
D gene: .
J gene: TRBJ2-1
clone size: .

CDR3 DNA: TGTGCCAGTAGTTCATGGGGACTAGCGGGAGGGCCAGATACGCAGTATTTT
CDR3 protein: CASSSWGLAGGPDTQYF
V gene: TRBV19
D gene: TRBD2
J gene: TRBJ2-3
clone size: .

CDR3 DNA: TGTGCCAGCAGTTCGACAGGGAATCTCGAGACCCAGTACTTC
CDR3 protein: CASSSTGNLETQYF
V gene: TRBV27
D gene: TRBD1
J gene: TRBJ2-5
clone size: .

CDR3 DNA: TGCAGCGCCGTAGCGGGAGGGGTCCGCAATGAGCAGTTCTTC
CDR3 protein: CSAVAGGVRNEQFF
V gene: TRBV29-1
D gene: TRBD2
J gene: TRBJ2-1
clone size: .

CDR3 DNA: TGTGCCATCAGTGGACACTCGACAGGGAGTACTGGAAACACCATATATTTT
CDR3 protein: CAISGHSTGSTGNTIYF
V gene: TRBV10-3
D gene: TRBD1
J gene: TRBJ1-3
clone size: .

CDR3 DNA: TGTGCCAGTAGTACAAACTCTGGAAACACCATATATTTT
CDR3 protein: CASSTNSGNTIYF
V gene: TRBV19
D gene: .
J gene: TRBJ1-3
clone size: .

CDR3 DNA: TGTGCCAGCGTCAGGGCCGGTGGCTACACCTTC
CDR3 protein: CASVRAGGYTF
V gene: TRBV2
D gene: .
J gene: TRBJ1-2
clone size: .

CDR3 DNA: TGTGCCAGTAATCTACAGAATCAGCCCCAGCATTTT
CDR3 protein: CASNLQNQPQHF
V gene: TRBV19
D gene: .
J gene: TRBJ1-5
clone size: .